The 11 T cell receptor beta chains below were found in one sample sequenced in a study of T cells in Graves' hyperthyroidism and ophthalmopathy. The source material, RNA transcripts, was used to amplify TCR beta CDR3 regions. An initial round of RT-PCR targeting the TCR CDR3 relied on the HTBI primer set. One entry per CDR3 protein, called by TCRdb with MiXCR from the multiplex PCR reads. This table holds around 600,000 distinct CDR3 sequences, about 14% found once. The sequenced material came from blood. The receptor source for this set is a woman between 45 and 65 years old with Graves' ophthalmopathy.

The chain uses TRBV4-3 and TRBJ2-7, with 7 nucleotides matching TRBD2. CDR1 is LGHNA and CDR2 is YSLEER in the germline V gene. Trimming cost V 0 bases and J 3 bases; bases outside gene matches: 5. The CDR3 consists of 15 residues. CDR3 region: CASSQEKGTNYEQYF. As DNA, the CDR3 is TGCGCCAGCAGCCAAGAAAAGGGGACTAACTACGAGCAGTACTTC.

At least ten counts were recorded for this clonotype. This sequence joins TRBV7-2 and TRBJ1-2; the D is unclear. Trimming pared 1 base from V and 1 base from J, leaving 10 bases between. Germline lookup yields CDR1 SGHTA and CDR2 FQGNSA. The CDR3 contains 15 residues. The CDR3 sequence: CASSLVLEINYGYTF. The CDR3 nucleotides read TGTGCCAGCAGCTTAGTTCTGGAGATTAACTATGGCTACACCTTC.

This chain connects TRBV19 to TRBJ1-5; D gene uncertain. Trimming stripped 4 bases from V and 8 bases from J, with 9 bases between. There are 12 residues in the CDR3. CDR1 and CDR2 from the germline V gene are LNHDA and SQIVND (reference sequence). CDR3 sequence: CASSRAGEPQHF. The DNA of the CDR3 is TGTGCCAGTAGTAGGGCAGGAGAGCCCCAGCATTTT.

This rearrangement joins TRBV5-5 to TRBJ1-5; 10 bases fit TRBD1. This CDR3 region has 17 residues. Germline CDR1 is SGHKS and CDR2 is YYEKEE (reference sequence). V trimming: 2 bases; J trimming: 3 bases; junction bases outside the gene matches: 8. The CDR3 nucleotides are TGTGCCAGCAGCTTTTTGGGGGACAGGGGCTACAATCAGCCCCAGCATTTT. As protein: CASSFLGDRGYNQPQHF.

The chain links TRBV19 to TRBJ2-7; D remains unclear. CDR1 LNHDA and CDR2 SQIVND come from the germline V gene (reference sequence). The CDR3 has 15 residues. V lost 5 bases and J 3 bases, leaving 17 bases between the germline ends. The DNA for the CDR3 is TGTGCCAGTAGTTCCCGGATGACGGGCGTCTACGAGCAGTACTTC. It encodes CASSSRMTGVYEQYF.

This clonotype was seen at least ten times. The rearrangement uses TRBV7-2 and TRBJ2-5, with 7 bases identical to TRBD2. The CDR3 spans 16 residues. Germline lookup yields CDR1 SGHTA and CDR2 FQGNSA. V was clipped by 5 bases and J by 7 bases; unmatched bases: 16. CDR3: CASSAVGWEGLVTQYF. The CDR3 DNA is TGTGCCAGCAGCGCAGTGGGTTGGGAGGGCCTTGTGACCCAGTACTTC.

This clonotype was counted ten times or more. V gene TRBV28 combines with J gene TRBJ1-5; TRBD1 is a possible D gene (5 bases). V shed 5 bases and J shed 6 bases, with 20 bases lying between them. CDR3 length equals 16 residues. Germline CDR1 MDHEN, CDR2 SYDVKM. CDR3 loop: CASSPAGGVGGQPQHF. DNA for the CDR3: TGTGCCAGCAGTCCGGCGGGGGGAGTTGGTGGTCAGCCCCAGCATTTT. Combining the CDR3 with reference TRBV28 and TRBJ1-5 gives the whole variable domain DVKVTQSSRYLVKRTGEKVFLECVQDMDHENMFWYRQDPGLGLRLIYFSYDVKMKEKGDIPEGYSVSREKKERFSLILESASTNQTSMYLCASSPAGGVGGQPQHFGDGTRLSIL.

V gene TRBV20-1 combines with J gene TRBJ1-5; weak D call: TRBD1 (5 bases). The CDR3 extends over 15 amino acids. The germline gives CDR1 DFQATT, CDR2 SNEGSKA (reference sequence). V was pared by 0 bases and J by 6 bases, with 15 bases between. Written as DNA, the CDR3 is TGCAGTGCTAGAGAATTTTGGGGGGGTCTTCAGCCCCAGCATTTT. Residues: CSAREFWGGLQPQHF.

The rearrangement joins TRBV4-1 to TRBJ1-2, with D possibly matching TRBD1 (5 bases). CDR1 and CDR2 from the germline V gene are MGHRA and YSYEKL. The CDR3 spans 14 residues. Between the trimmed V and J ends, which lost 3 bases and 5 bases, there was a span of 13 bases. The CDR3 bases are TGCGCCAGCAGCCACCTACCAAGACAGTATGGCTACACCTTC. The encoded protein is CASSHLPRQYGYTF.

The chain combines TRBV27 with TRBJ2-1, with 7 bases identical to TRBD2. The V gene end was trimmed by 3 bases and the J gene end by 4 bases; junction bases not matched to a gene: 9. The germline gives CDR1 MNHEY, CDR2 SMNVEV (reference sequence). This CDR3 contains 16 residues. The CDR3 DNA reads TGTGCCAGCAGTTTTATCTCGGGAGGTTGGTACAATGAGCAGTTCTTC. It specifies CASSFISGGWYNEQFF.

This clonotype was found many times. The chain has TRBV28 and TRBJ2-2; 15 nucleotides align to TRBD2. The germline gives CDR1 MDHEN, CDR2 SYDVKM. Losses at the gene ends were 1 base for V and 0 bases for J; bases not matched to a gene: 6. The CDR3 extends over 20 amino acids. CDR3 amino acids: CASSLFGLAGGGSNTGELFF. The DNA of the CDR3 is TGTGCCAGCAGTTTATTTGGACTAGCGGGAGGGGGCTCGAACACCGGGGAGCTGTTTTTT.